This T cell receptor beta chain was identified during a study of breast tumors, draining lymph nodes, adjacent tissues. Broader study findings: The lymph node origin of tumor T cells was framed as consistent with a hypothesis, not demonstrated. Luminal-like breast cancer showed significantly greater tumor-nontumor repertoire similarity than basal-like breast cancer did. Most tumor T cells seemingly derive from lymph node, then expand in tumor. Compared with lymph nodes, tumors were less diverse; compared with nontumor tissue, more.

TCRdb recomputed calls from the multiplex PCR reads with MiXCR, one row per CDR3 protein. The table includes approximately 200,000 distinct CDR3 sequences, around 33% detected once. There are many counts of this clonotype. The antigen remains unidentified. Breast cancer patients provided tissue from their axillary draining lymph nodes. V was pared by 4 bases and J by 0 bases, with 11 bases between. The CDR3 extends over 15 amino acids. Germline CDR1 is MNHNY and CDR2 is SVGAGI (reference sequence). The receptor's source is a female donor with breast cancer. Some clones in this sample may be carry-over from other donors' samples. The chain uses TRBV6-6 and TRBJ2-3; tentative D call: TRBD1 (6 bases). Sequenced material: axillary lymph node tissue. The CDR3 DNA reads TGTGCCAGCAGTTCCGGGACACAAAGCACAGATACGCAGTATTTT. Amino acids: CASSSGTQSTDTQYF.